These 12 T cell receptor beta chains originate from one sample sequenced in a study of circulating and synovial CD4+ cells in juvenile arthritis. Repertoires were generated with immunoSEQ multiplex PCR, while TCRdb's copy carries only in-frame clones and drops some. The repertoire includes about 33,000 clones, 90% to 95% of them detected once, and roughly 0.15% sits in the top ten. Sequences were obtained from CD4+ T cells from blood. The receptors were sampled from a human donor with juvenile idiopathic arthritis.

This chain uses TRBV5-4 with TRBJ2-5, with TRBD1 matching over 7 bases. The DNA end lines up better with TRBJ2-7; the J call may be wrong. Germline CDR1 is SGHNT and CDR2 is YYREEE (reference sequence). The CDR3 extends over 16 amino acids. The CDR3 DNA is TGTGCCAGCAGCCCCGGTGGACAGGCGTTCTCCTACGAGCAGTACTTC. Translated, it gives CASSPGGQAFSYEQYF.

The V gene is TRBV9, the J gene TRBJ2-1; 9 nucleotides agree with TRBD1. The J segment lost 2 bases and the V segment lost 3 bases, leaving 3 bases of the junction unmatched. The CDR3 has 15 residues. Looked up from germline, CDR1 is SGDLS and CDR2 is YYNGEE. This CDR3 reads CASSETGGTYNEQFF. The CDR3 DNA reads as TGTGCCAGCAGCGAAACAGGGGGCACCTACAATGAGCAGTTCTTC.

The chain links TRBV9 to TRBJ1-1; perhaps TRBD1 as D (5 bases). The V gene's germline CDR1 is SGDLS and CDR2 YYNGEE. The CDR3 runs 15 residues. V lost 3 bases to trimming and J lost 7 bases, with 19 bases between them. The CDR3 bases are TGTGCCAGCAGCGCCTCCGCGGGGGGTAGGGGTGAAGCTTTCTTT. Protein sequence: CASSASAGGRGEAFF.

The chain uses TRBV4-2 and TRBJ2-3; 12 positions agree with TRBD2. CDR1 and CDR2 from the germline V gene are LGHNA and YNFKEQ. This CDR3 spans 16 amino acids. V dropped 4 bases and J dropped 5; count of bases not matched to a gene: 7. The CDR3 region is CASSLGTSGSEDTQYF. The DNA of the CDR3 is TGTGCCAGCAGCCTCGGGACTAGCGGGTCCGAAGATACGCAGTATTTT.

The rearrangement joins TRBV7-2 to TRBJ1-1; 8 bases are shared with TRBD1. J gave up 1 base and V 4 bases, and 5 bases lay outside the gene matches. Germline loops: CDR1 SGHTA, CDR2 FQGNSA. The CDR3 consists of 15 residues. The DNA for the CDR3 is TGTGCCAGCAGCTCCTCAGGGGGCCCGAACACTGAAGCTTTCTTT. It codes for CASSSSGGPNTEAFF.

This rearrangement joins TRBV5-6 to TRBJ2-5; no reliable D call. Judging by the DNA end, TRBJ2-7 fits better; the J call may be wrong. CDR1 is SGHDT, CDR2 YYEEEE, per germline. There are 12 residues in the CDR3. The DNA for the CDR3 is TGTGCCAGCAGCTTGGCTTCATACGAGCAGTACTTC. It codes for CASSLASYEQYF.

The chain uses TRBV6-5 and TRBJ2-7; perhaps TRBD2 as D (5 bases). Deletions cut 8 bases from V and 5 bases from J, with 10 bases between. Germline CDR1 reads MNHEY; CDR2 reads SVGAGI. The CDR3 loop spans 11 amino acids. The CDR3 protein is CASSTSDEQYF. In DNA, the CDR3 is TGTGCCAGCTCTACTAGTGACGAGCAGTACTTC.

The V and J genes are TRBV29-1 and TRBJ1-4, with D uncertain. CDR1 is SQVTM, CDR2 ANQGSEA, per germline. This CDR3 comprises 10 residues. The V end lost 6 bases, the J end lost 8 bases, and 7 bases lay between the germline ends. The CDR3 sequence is CSVAQEKLFF. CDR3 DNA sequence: TGCAGCGTCGCCCAGGAAAAACTGTTTTTT.

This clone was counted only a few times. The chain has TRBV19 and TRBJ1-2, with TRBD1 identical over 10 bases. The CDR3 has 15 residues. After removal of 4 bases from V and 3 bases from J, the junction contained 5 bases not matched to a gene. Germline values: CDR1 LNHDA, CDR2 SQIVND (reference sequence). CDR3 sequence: CASSTSTGGHYGYTF. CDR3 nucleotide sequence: TGTGCCAGTAGTACCTCGACAGGGGGCCACTATGGCTACACCTTC.

CDR3: CASGVDRYGYTF. The CDR3 coding sequence is TGTGCCAGCGGAGTAGACAGATATGGCTACACCTTC. The chain uses TRBV28 and TRBJ1-2; D may be TRBD1 (5 bases). Germline V CDR1 and CDR2: MDHEN, SYDVKM. This CDR3 spans 12 amino acids. V lost 8 bases to trimming and J lost 5 bases, with 12 bases between them.

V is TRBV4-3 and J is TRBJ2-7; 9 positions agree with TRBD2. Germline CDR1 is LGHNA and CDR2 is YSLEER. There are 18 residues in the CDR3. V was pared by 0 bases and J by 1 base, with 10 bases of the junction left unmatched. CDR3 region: CASSQDPPSGTWSYEQYF. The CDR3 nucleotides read TGCGCCAGCAGCCAAGATCCGCCTAGCGGGACGTGGTCCTACGAGCAGTACTTC.

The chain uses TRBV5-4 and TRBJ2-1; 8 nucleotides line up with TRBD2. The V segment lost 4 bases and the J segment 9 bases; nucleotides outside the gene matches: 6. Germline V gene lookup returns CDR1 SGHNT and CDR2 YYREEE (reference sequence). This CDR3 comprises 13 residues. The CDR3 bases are TGTGCCAGCAGCACCGGACTAGCAACTGAGCAGTTCTTC. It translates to CASSTGLATEQFF.